These 9 T cell receptor beta chains originate from one sample sequenced in a study of cytomegalovirus exposure and HLA in healthy donors. The PCR made use of 60 Vbeta and 13 Jbeta primers. Profiling relied on immunoSEQ multiplex PCR, and the TCRdb table lists in-frame clones only, not all of them. The sample records 150,000 to 200,000 clones, approximately 76% being singletons. The sequenced sample was PBMCs. The origin of the receptors is a man aged 55-75 years in good health and CMV-seronegative.

The CDR3 spells CASSTSGYNQPQHF. CDR3 nucleotide sequence: TGTGCCAGCAGCACGTCCGGTTATAATCAGCCCCAGCATTTT. The rearrangement joins TRBV21-1 to TRBJ1-5. TRBV21-1 is described as a pseudogene. The CDR3 consists of 14 residues.

V gene TRBV6-5 combines with J gene TRBJ2-3; possibly TRBD2 for D (5 bases). The CDR3 length is 13 residues. V was cut by 6 bases and J by 6 bases, with 13 bases left in between. Germline V lookup: CDR1 MNHEY, CDR2 SVGAGI. CDR3 nucleotides: TGTGCCAGCAGGGAGCCTGGCGGGGATACGCAGTATTTT. Protein product: CASREPGGDTQYF.

The sample holds one count of this clone. V gene TRBV4-1 combines with J gene TRBJ1-2; D is perhaps TRBD1 (5 bases). Germline CDR1 and CDR2: MGHRA and YSYEKL. The length of the CDR3 is 15 residues. Trimming pared 0 bases from V and 8 bases from J, leaving 16 bases between. The chain's CDR3 is CASSQEGTGTHGYTF. The CDR3, as DNA: TGCGCCAGCAGCCAAGAAGGTACAGGAACACACGGCTACACCTTC.

This clone was seen a few times. The rearrangement joins TRBV28 to TRBJ1-1; 9 nucleotides align to TRBD1. V lost 4 bases to trimming and J lost 8 bases; unmatched junction nucleotides: 11. The CDR3 is 15 amino acids. Germline CDR1 is MDHEN and CDR2 is SYDVKM. The CDR3 DNA reads as TGTGCCAGCAGTTCCGCCGGGACAGGGACGTTGGAAGCTTTCTTT. Translating gives CASSSAGTGTLEAFF.

This clone was recorded only once. The V and J genes are TRBV27 and TRBJ1-5; the match to TRBD1 covers 8 bases. Germline CDR1 and CDR2: MNHEY and SMNVEV (reference sequence). CDR3 size: 17 residues. With V trimmed by 4 bases and J by 6 bases, 14 bases remained unmatched. The CDR3: CASSWTGTGVTGQPQHF. Here the CDR3 DNA reads TGTGCCAGCAGTTGGACCGGGACAGGAGTAACGGGTCAGCCCCAGCATTTT.

The chain is built from TRBV5-1 and TRBJ2-1; 10 bases fit TRBD2. V shed 0 bases, J shed 4 bases, and the junction held 1 base outside the gene matches. Per germline, CDR1 SGHRS and CDR2 YFSETQ. The CDR3 has 15 residues. CDR3 bases: TGCGCCAGCAGCTTGGAGCGGGGGGGTTACAATGAGCAGTTCTTC. Amino acid sequence: CASSLERGGYNEQFF.

This chain connects TRBV27 to TRBJ2-3; D not resolved. Trimming removed 8 bases at V and 2 bases at J, with 23 bases between. This CDR3 is 17 amino acids long. Germline assignment: CDR1 MNHEY and CDR2 SMNVEV (reference sequence). The CDR3 nucleotides are TGTGCCAGCCGGAAGTTCAGAGCGACGAACCACACAGATACGCAGTATTTT. This codes for CASRKFRATNHTDTQYF.

The chain combines TRBV28 with TRBJ1-1, with TRBD1 matching over 7 bases. The V segment lost 5 bases and the J segment 2 bases; nucleotides outside the gene matches: 14. The CDR3 extends over 17 amino acids. The germline V gene has CDR1 MDHEN and CDR2 SYDVKM. This chain's CDR3 is CASSTKQGKGDNTEAFF. The CDR3, as DNA: TGTGCCAGCAGTACAAAACAGGGGAAGGGGGACAACACTGAAGCTTTCTTT.

The chain is built from TRBV28 and TRBJ1-1, with 9 bases that match TRBD1. The CDR3 has 14 residues. Trimming at V came to 5 bases and at J to 4 bases, leaving 5 bases not matched to a gene. The V gene's germline CDR1 is MDHEN and CDR2 SYDVKM. The CDR3 region has the DNA TGTGCCAGCAGTCAAGACAGGGGGGTCACTGAAGCTTTCTTT. Translating gives CASSQDRGVTEAFF. The full variable domain, its missing parts supplied by reference TRBV28 and TRBJ1-1, is DVKVTQSSRYLVKRTGEKVFLECVQDMDHENMFWYRQDPGLGLRLIYFSYDVKMKEKGDIPEGYSVSREKKERFSLILESASTNQTSMYLCASSQDRGVTEAFFGQGTRLTVV.